This TCR beta chain was sequenced in a study of chemoradiotherapy in HPV16-positive cancers. Study-wide context: A couple of HPV16-positive patients' cells yielded candidate HPV-specific clones and common motifs.

Repeated repertoire sampling spanned the course of chemoradiotherapy. The CDR3 totals 13 residues. The germline V and J ends were trimmed by 7 bases and 1 base, with 7 bases remaining between them. CDR1 and CDR2 (germline): SGHTA, FQGTGA. Data came from immunoSEQ multiplex PCR; TCRdb stores just in-frame clones and leaves some out. The sample lists about 67,000 clones; approximately 91% were seen once. The sample in question was blood, obtained from a patient who underwent chemoradiotherapy. The chain links TRBV7-3 to TRBJ2-2; unclear D gene. The clonotype was recovered from a human donor with HPV-associated anogenital cancer. CDR3 loop: CASTNGNTGELFF. The CDR3 DNA reads TGTGCCAGCACAAACGGGAACACCGGGGAGCTGTTTTTT.